This entry features one TCR beta chain sequence. TCRdb's copy holds only in-frame clones and misses some; the assay was immunoSEQ multiplex PCR. Here the sample spans roughly 170,000 clones, 70% to 90% being singletons. Per germline, CDR1 SGHRS and CDR2 YFSETQ. Trimming took 3 bases from V and 5 from J; bases not matched to a gene: 1. There are 14 residues in the CDR3. These data originate in a study of blood T cell repertoires in COVID-19. Across the whole study: Samples taken during acute and convalescent COVID-19 were collected in the United States, Italy and Spain. The analysed material was cDNA or gDNA that came from T cells, B-cell-depleted T cells, or PBMCs.

The rearrangement uses TRBV5-1 and TRBJ2-1, with TRBD2 matching 11 bases. The source of this sequence is a man aged 40-55 years who had recovered from COVID-19. Sequencing was performed on peripheral blood. DNA of the CDR3: TGCGCCAGCAGCTGGGGACTAGCGGACAATGAGCAGTTCTTC. Residues: CASSWGLADNEQFF.